The text below deals with one T cell receptor (beta chain). The sample is drawn from a study of T cell responses to AZD1222 COVID-19 vaccine. TCRdb's copy holds only in-frame clones and misses some; the assay was immunoSEQ multiplex PCR. The table lists approximately 84,000 clones, over 75% of them singletons. The source is an adult who received the AZD1222 COVID-19 vaccine. This sample comprised peripheral blood, obtained 28 days after the second AZD1222 dose.

The CDR3 DNA reads as TGCGCCAGCAGCCAAGATCACCCGACGGATGAGCAGTTCTTC. Residues: CASSQDHPTDEQFF. The rearrangement links TRBV4-1 to TRBJ2-1; D is unresolved. Trimming took 0 bases from V and 8 from J, leaving 11 bases between them. The CDR3 runs 14 residues. Germline V CDR1 and CDR2: MGHRA, YSYEKL.